The rows below give T cell receptor beta chains drawn from one sample of a study of tumor and adjacent non-tumor tissue in lung cancer. TCRdb re-called the multiplex PCR reads with MiXCR, one entry per CDR3 protein. Here the sample spans some 80,000 distinct CDR3 sequences, roughly 72% being singletons. The source material was lung tumor tissue. These receptor sequences come from a woman in her 40s with non-small cell lung cancer. The CDR3 runs from the conserved cysteine through the conserved F or W. The size of a clone is reported for some rows only, either as once, few or many, or as a class for expanded clones.

J	V	size	CDR3
TRBJ2-6	TRBV28	many	CASRDIQGTGANVLTF
TRBJ2-7	TRBV10-3	NA	CASGDTKQYF
TRBJ1-2	TRBV11-3	NA	CVSNSSQVLRHGYTF
TRBJ1-4	TRBV28	few	CASSNTATNEKLFF
TRBJ1-5	TRBV5-5	many	CASSLSPLINQPQHF
TRBJ2-3	TRBV5-1	NA	CASRNPWTRRGTSTDTQYF
TRBJ2-4	TRBV6-5	NA	CANSYSQTSGKNIRYF
TRBJ2-7	TRBV29-1	once	CSVEGWDRGEYEQYF
TRBJ2-7	TRBV30	NA	CAWRVQGTFSYEQYF
TRBJ2-1	TRBV12-3/TRBV12-4	NA	CASSGTYDEQFF
TRBJ1-1	TRBV11-1	NA	CTSSLMGGSVNTEAFF
TRBJ2-6	TRBV30	few	CAWLTRTGRASGANVLTF
TRBJ2-1	TRBV11-2	NA	CASSPNPDTRNEQFF
TRBJ2-3	TRBV6-2/TRBV6-3	once	CATRTLAGGTDTQYF
TRBJ2-1	TRBV11-2	once	CASRVARRGYNEQFF